Below, 8 T cell receptor beta chains from the same sample are listed, as sequenced in a study of tumor and adjacent non-tumor tissue in lung cancer. RNA was extracted from bulk tissue without any cell sorting. The library came from three nested PCR rounds adapted from ARM-PCR protocols. TCRdb independently ran MiXCR on the multiplex PCR reads; one entry per CDR3 protein. The sample lists tens of thousands of distinct CDR3 sequences; 67% were seen once. Sequencing used lung tumor tissue. The receptor source for this set is a man aged 55 to 70 with non-small cell lung cancer.

V gene TRBV2 combines with J gene TRBJ2-7, with TRBD2 as a possible D gene (6 bases). Germline V lookup: CDR1 SNHLY, CDR2 FYNNEI. This CDR3 spans 13 amino acids. Trimming pared 8 bases from V and 4 bases from J, leaving 15 bases between. CDR3: CASGRGGGYEQYF. Here the CDR3 DNA reads TGTGCCAGCGGGCGGGGTGGAGGTTACGAGCAGTACTTC. The whole variable domain, filled in from reference TRBV2 and TRBJ2-7, reads EPEVTQTPSHQVTQMGQEVILRCVPISNHLYFYWYRQILGQKVEFLVSFYNNEISEKSEIFDDQFSVERPDGSNFTLKIRSTKLEDSAMYFCASGRGGGYEQYFGPGTRLTVT.

This clonotype was observed a handful of times. A read error may produce the germline difference seen at one junction end. This chain joins TRBV14 and TRBJ1-6; TRBD1 aligns across 8 bases. Germline values: CDR1 SGHDN, CDR2 FVKESK. This CDR3 region has 15 residues. The CDR3 DNA follows: TGTGCCAGCAGCGAAGATATACAGGGGGATTCACCCCTCCACTTT. Translated, it gives CASSEDIQGDSPLHF.

By proportion, this clonotype is medium-sized. The V gene is TRBV11-1, the J gene TRBJ2-3; TRBD1 matches 9 bases. Germline V gives CDR1 SGHAT, CDR2 FQDESV (reference sequence). Germline trimming cut 3 bases from V and 4 bases from J; bases unmatched to any gene: 8. The CDR3 totals 16 residues. For the CDR3, the DNA is TGTGCCAGCAGCTTTGCACAGGGGGCGTCGCCAGATACGCAGTATTTT. Residues: CASSFAQGASPDTQYF.

This clonotype occurred a few times. The V gene is TRBV28, the J gene TRBJ2-2; TRBD2 might be the D (5 bases). CDR3 length: 13 residues. Germline CDR1 MDHEN, CDR2 SYDVKM. Trimming removed 6 bases at V and 4 bases at J, with 9 bases between. The CDR3 bases are TGTGCCAGCAGCCGGGGTCCCACCGGGGAGCTGTTTTTT. This gives the protein CASSRGPTGELFF. The whole variable domain, remainder taken from reference TRBV28 and TRBJ2-2, is DVKVTQSSRYLVKRTGEKVFLECVQDMDHENMFWYRQDPGLGLRLIYFSYDVKMKEKGDIPEGYSVSREKKERFSLILESASTNQTSMYLCASSRGPTGELFFGEGSRLTVL.

This rearrangement joins TRBV12-5 to TRBJ2-1; TRBD2 aligns across 8 bases. Germline lookup yields CDR1 LGHNT and CDR2 FRNRAP. The CDR3 has 16 residues. The V and J ends lost 2 bases and 5 bases, in that order; junction bases with no gene match: 8. Here the CDR3 DNA reads TGTGCTAGTGGTTTGTCCGAGCGGGGGTCGAACAATGAGCAGTTCTTC. Translation: CASGLSERGSNNEQFF.

This sequence joins TRBV2 and TRBJ1-1; no firm D call. Trimming took off 7 bases at V and 0 bases at J, with 12 bases between the two ends. Germline V gives CDR1 SNHLY, CDR2 FYNNEI. CDR3 length: 14 residues. CDR3 in amino acids: CASTLEGLNTEAFF. The CDR3 DNA is TGTGCCAGCACCCTCGAGGGTTTGAACACTGAAGCTTTCTTT.

As to this clonotype: Without the conserved terminal phenylalanine or tryptophan, this CDR3 likely stems from a read error. The chain couples TRBV12-3 or TRBV12-4 to TRBJ2-3, with TRBD2 identical over 14 bases. With 6 bases clipped from V and 4 bases from J, the junction kept 6 bases outside the gene matches. The CDR3 runs to 16 residues. CDR3 sequence: CASSHRLAGGSDTQYL. CDR3 nucleotides: TGTGCCAGCAGCCACCGACTAGCGGGAGGGTCAGATACGCAGTATTTG.

Concerning this clonotype: A read error may produce the germline difference seen at one junction end. The CDR3 nucleotides read TGCGTCACCAGTTATAGACCGACAGGGGACGGCTATGGCTACACCTTC. This gives the protein CVTSYRPTGDGYGYTF. The chain has TRBV11-1 and TRBJ1-2; 8 bases align to TRBD1. CDR1 SGHAT and CDR2 FQDESV come from the germline V gene (reference sequence). The CDR3 extends over 16 amino acids. Full variable domain (outside the CDR3, taken from reference TRBV11-1 and TRBJ1-2): EAEVAQSPRYKITEKSQAVAFWCDPISGHATLYWYRQILGQGPELLVQFQDESVVDDSQLPKDRFSAERLKGVDSTLKIQPAELGDSAMYLCVTSYRPTGDGYGYTFGSGTRLTVV.